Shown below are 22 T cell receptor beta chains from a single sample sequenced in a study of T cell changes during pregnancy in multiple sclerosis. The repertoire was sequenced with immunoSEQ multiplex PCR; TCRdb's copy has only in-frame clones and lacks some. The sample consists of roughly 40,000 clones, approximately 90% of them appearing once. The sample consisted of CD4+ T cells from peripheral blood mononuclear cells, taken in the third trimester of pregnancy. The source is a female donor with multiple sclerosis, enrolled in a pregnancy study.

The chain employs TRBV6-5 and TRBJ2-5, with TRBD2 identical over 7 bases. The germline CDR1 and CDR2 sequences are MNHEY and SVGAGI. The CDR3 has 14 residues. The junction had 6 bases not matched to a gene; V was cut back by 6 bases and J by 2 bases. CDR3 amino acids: CASSRSSGQETQYF. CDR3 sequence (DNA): TGTGCCAGCAGCCGCTCTAGCGGACAAGAGACCCAGTACTTC.

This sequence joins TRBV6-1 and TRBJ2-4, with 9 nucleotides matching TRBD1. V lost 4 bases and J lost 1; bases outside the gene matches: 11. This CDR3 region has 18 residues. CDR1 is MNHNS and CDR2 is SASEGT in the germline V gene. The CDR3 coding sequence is TGTGCCAGCAGTGCGAGCGCCGGACAGGGGAGGGCCAAAAACATTCAGTACTTC. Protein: CASSASAGQGRAKNIQYF.

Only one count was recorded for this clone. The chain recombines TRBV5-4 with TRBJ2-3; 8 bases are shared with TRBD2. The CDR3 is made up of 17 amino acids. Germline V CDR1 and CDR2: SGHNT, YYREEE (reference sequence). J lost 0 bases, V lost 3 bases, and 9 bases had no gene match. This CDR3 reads CASSSVLAGSSTDTQYF. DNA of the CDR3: TGTGCCAGCAGCTCCGTATTAGCGGGGTCTAGCACAGATACGCAGTATTTT.

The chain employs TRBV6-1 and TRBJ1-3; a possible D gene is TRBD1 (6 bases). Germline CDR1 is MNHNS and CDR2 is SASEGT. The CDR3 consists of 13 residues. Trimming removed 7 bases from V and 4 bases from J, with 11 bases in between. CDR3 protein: CASTQGTGNTIYF. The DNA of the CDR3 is TGTGCCAGCACACAGGGAACAGGAAACACCATATATTTT.

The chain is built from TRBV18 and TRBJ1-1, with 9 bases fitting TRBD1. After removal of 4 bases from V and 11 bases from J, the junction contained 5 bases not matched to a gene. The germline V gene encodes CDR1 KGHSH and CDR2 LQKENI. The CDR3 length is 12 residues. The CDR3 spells CASSLGQGRAFF. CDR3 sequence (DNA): TGTGCCAGCTCACTCGGACAGGGGCGCGCTTTCTTT. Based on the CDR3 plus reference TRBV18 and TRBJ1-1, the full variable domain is NAGVMQNPRHLVRRRGQEARLRCSPMKGHSHVYWYRQLPEEGLKFMVYLQKENIIDESGMPKERFSAEFPKEGPSILRIQQVVRGDSAAYFCASSLGQGRAFFGQGTRLTVV.

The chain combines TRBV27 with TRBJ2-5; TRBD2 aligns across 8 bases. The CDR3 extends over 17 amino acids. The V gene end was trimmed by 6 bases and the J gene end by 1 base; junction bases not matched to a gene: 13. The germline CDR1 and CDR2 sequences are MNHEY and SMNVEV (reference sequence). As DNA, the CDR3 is TGTGCCAGCAGACCGCGCCTAGCGGGCCAGATCCAAGAGACCCAGTACTTC. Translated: CASRPRLAGQIQETQYF.

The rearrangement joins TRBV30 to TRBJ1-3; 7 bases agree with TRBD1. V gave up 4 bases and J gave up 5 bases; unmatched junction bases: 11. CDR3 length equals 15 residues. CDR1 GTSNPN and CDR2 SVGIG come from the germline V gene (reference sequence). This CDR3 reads CAWKHSGTERNTIYF. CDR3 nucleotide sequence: TGTGCCTGGAAACACTCCGGGACAGAGAGAAACACCATATATTTT.

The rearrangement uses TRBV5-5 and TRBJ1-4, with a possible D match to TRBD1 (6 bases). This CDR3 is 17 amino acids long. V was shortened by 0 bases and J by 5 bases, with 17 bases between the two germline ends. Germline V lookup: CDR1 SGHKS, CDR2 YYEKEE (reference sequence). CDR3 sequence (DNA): TGTGCCAGCAGCTTGGGTAGGGGGAGCCTCCGCAATGAAAAACTGTTTTTT. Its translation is CASSLGRGSLRNEKLFF.

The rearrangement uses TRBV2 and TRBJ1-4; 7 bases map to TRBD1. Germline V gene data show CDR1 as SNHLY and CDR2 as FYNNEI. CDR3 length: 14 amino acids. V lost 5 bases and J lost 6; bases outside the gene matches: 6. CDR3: CASSRDSQDEKLFF. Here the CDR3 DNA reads TGTGCCAGCAGTCGGGACAGTCAAGATGAAAAACTGTTTTTT.

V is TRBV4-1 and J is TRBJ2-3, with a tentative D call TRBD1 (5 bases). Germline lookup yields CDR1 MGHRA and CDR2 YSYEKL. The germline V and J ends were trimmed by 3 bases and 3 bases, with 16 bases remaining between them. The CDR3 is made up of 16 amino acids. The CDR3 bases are TGCGCCAGCAGCCAGACCGAAGCAGGACAAACAGATACGCAGTATTTT. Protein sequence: CASSQTEAGQTDTQYF.

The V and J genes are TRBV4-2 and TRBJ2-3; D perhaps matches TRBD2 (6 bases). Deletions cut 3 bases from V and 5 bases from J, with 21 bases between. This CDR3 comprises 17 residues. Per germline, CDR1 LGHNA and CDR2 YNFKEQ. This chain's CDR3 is CASSQSLIDWGGDTQYF. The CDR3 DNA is TGTGCCAGCAGCCAGAGCCTCATCGACTGGGGAGGAGATACGCAGTATTTT.

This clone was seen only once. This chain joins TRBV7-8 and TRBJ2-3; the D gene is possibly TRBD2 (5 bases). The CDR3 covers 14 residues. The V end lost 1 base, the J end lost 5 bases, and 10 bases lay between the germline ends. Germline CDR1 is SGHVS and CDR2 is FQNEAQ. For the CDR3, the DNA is TGTGCCAGCAGCTTAGGTACTAGTGTAGATACGCAGTATTTT. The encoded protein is CASSLGTSVDTQYF.

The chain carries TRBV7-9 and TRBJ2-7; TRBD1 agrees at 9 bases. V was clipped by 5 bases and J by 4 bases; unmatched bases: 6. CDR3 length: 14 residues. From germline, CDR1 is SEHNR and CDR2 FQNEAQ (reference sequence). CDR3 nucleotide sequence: TGTGCCAGCAGCCCTGGGGACAGGGCGTACGAGCAGTACTTC. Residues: CASSPGDRAYEQYF.

CDR3 region: CASSLGALDTEAFF. In DNA form, the CDR3 reads TGTGCCAGCAGTTTAGGGGCGTTGGACACTGAAGCTTTCTTT. V and J are TRBV27 and TRBJ1-1, with D possibly TRBD1 on 5 matching bases. From germline, CDR1 is MNHEY and CDR2 SMNVEV (reference sequence). Trimming took off 2 bases at V and 3 bases at J, with 10 bases between the two ends. This CDR3 contains 14 residues.

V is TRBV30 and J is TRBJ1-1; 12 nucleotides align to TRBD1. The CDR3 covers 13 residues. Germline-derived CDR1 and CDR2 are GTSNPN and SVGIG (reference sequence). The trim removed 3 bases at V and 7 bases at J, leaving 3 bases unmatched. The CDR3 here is CAWRGQGAVEAFF. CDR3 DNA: TGTGCCTGGAGGGGACAGGGGGCTGTTGAAGCTTTCTTT.

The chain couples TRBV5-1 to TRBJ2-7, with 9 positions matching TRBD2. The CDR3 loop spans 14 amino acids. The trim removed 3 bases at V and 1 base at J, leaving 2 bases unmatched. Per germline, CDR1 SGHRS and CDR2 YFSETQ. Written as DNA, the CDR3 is TGCGCCAGCAGCTCTAGCGGGGTTTCCTACGAGCAGTACTTC. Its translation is CASSSSGVSYEQYF.

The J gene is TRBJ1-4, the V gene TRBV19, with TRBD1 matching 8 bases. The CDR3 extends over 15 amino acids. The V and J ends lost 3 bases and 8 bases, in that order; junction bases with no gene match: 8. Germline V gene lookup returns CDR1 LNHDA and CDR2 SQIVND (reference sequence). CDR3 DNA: TGTGCCAGTAGTATCGCAACAGGGGGAGGCGAAAAACTGTTTTTT. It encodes CASSIATGGGEKLFF.

The CDR3 loop is CASRKGQGGSYEQYF. CDR3 sequence (DNA): TGTGCCAGCAGGAAGGGACAGGGGGGCTCCTACGAGCAGTACTTC. This chain connects TRBV6-5 to TRBJ2-7; TRBD1 aligns across 11 bases. This CDR3 is 15 amino acids long. Germline loops: CDR1 MNHEY, CDR2 SVGAGI. J gave up 0 bases and V 6 bases, and 4 bases lay outside the gene matches.

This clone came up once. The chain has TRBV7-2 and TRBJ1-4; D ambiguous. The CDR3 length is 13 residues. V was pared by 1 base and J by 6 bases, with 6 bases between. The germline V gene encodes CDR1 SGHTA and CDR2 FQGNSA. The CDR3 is CASSLERDEKLFF. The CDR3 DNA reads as TGTGCCAGCAGCTTAGAACGGGATGAAAAACTGTTTTTT.

Here the CDR3 reads CASSTFSGRYTDTQYF. Here the CDR3 DNA reads TGTGCCAGCAGTACCTTTAGCGGGAGGTACACAGATACGCAGTATTTT. The chain employs TRBV28 and TRBJ2-3; TRBD2 matches at 10 bases. CDR1 and CDR2 (germline): MDHEN, SYDVKM. The CDR3 runs 16 residues. V dropped 5 bases and J dropped 2; count of bases not matched to a gene: 7.

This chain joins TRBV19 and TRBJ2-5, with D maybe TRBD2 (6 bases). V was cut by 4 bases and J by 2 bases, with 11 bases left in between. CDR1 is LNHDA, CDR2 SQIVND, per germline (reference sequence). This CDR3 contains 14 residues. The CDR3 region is CASSRGLLQETQYF. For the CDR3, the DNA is TGTGCCAGTAGTAGGGGACTTCTTCAAGAGACCCAGTACTTC. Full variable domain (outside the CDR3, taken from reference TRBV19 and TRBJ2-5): DGGITQSPKYLFRKEGQNVTLSCEQNLNHDAMYWYRQDPGQGLRLIYYSQIVNDFQKGDIAEGYSVSREKKESFPLTVTSAQKNPTAFYLCASSRGLLQETQYFGPGTRLLVL.

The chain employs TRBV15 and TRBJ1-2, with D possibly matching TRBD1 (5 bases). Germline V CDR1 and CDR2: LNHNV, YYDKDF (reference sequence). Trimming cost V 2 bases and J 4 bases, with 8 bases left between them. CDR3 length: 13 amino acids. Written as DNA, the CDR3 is TGTGCCACCAGCAGACAGGGATTCTATGGCTACACCTTC. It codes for CATSRQGFYGYTF.